This TCR beta chain originates from a study of T-cell reconstitution after alpha-beta-depleted transplantation in children. This clonotype was seen a few times. Unique molecular identifiers were incorporated into the prepared TCRbeta library. TCRdb recomputed calls from the PCR reads with MiXCR, one row per CDR3 protein. The sample comprises about 1,000,000 distinct CDR3 sequences, 25% to 30% of which are singletons, and about 28% rests with the top ten. The receptor was isolated from a boy in the first two years of life who had a stem cell transplant for SCID, so the T cells may come from the graft donor. The material sequenced was PBMCs, mostly from graft donor cells, taken 360 days after TCRalphabeta/CD19-depleted stem cell transplant.

The CDR3 sequence: CASSLGAGGIYNEQFF. The CDR3 DNA sequence: TGTGCCAGCAGCTTAGGAGCGGGGGGAATTTACAATGAGCAGTTCTTC. This chain connects TRBV7-2 to TRBJ2-1; 9 bases are a match to TRBD2. The trim removed 1 base at V and 4 bases at J, leaving 5 bases unmatched. The CDR3 is 16 residues long. CDR1 SGHTA and CDR2 FQGNSA come from the germline V gene. The full variable domain, completed using reference TRBV7-2 and TRBJ2-1, is GAGVSQSPSNKVTEKGKDVELRCDPISGHTALYWYRQSLGQGLEFLIYFQGNSAPDKSGLPSDRFSAERTGGSVSTLTIQRTQQEDSAVYLCASSLGAGGIYNEQFFGPGTRLTVL.